A selection of T cell receptor beta chains follows, all from one sample in a study of T cells expressing NK-cell markers. TCRdb reprocessed the 5' RACE reads; each CDR3 protein has one entry and no DNA is given. Seen in this sample are around 180,000 distinct CDR3 sequences; the ten most common clones hold 20%. The sequencing sample was made of blood T cells: a sorted CD56 or NKG2C T cell subset, CD4+ or CD8+ T cells, or bulk PBMC T cells (not recorded which). These receptors came from a man between 18 and 69 years old in good health. Both conserved end residues are part of each CDR3.

CDR3,V,J
CASSTRDSYEQYF,TRBV7-8,TRBJ2-7
CASSQDAGGPETQYF,TRBV4-1,TRBJ2-5
CASSHGPGGGQNIQYF,TRBV12-3/TRBV12-4,TRBJ2-4
CSARGGYYEQYF,TRBV20-1,TRBJ2-7
CASTPDMGYQETQYF,TRBV5-8,TRBJ2-5
CASSLGYRYGETQYF,TRBV5-4,TRBJ2-5
CASSGGATGPSTDTQYF,TRBV12-3/TRBV12-4,TRBJ2-3
CASSPSPDYEQYF,TRBV4-1,TRBJ2-7
CSARDYSSDRGQNEQYF,TRBV20-1,TRBJ2-7
CASSYELAGGPPADTQYF,TRBV6-5,TRBJ2-3
CASSFQGDHSNQPQHF,TRBV28,TRBJ1-5
CASSYSPARGGPFVDTQYF,TRBV6-5,TRBJ2-3
CASSQDWVDPEKLFF,TRBV4-2,TRBJ1-4
CASSVLDRVYEQYF,TRBV6-1,TRBJ2-7
CASSEYIGQGRDNEQFF,TRBV25-1,TRBJ2-1
CASSQGYGRNTEAFF,TRBV12-3/TRBV12-4,TRBJ1-1
CASGLEGAGEKLFF,TRBV12-5,TRBJ1-4
CASSNRTDRGNTEAFF,TRBV21-1,TRBJ1-1
CATSSIRDSVNEKLFF,TRBV15,TRBJ1-4
CASSEGEDRVGTDGYTF,TRBV9,TRBJ1-2
CASSLITSGGSQETQYF,TRBV13,TRBJ2-5
CASSQGRRDRVDGYTF,TRBV3-1,TRBJ1-2
CASSPRGASGGAVEQFF,TRBV27,TRBJ2-1
CASSLGLAGQYF,TRBV12-3/TRBV12-4,TRBJ2-7
CASSFTGREQYF,TRBV11-1,TRBJ2-7